A single sample gave rise to the 21 T cell receptor beta chains below, sequenced in a study of CD4 T cell repertoires and nickel. TCRdb independently ran MiXCR on the RT-PCR reads; one entry per CDR3 protein. The sample holds 340 or so distinct CDR3 sequences; 72% are singletons and the top ten take about 15%. Sequenced: CD4+ T cells from blood, not recorded whether cultured. These receptor sequences come from a human donor in a nickel allergy study, with or without nickel allergy (not recorded which). It is not recorded whether this sample comes from one donor or several.

V is TRBV6-2 or TRBV6-3 and J is TRBJ2-1; 13 nucleotides agree with TRBD2. The CDR3 extends over 17 amino acids. Germline CDR1 and CDR2: MNHEY and SVGEGT. With 5 bases clipped from V and 7 bases from J, the junction kept 11 bases outside the gene matches. This chain's CDR3 is CASSGTSGMMAANEQFF. The DNA of the CDR3 is TGTGCCAGCAGTGGGACTAGCGGGATGATGGCCGCTAATGAGCAGTTCTTC.

This sequence joins TRBV5-1 and TRBJ2-1, with 13 bases matching TRBD2. This CDR3 contains 15 residues. The junction had 5 bases not matched to a gene; V was cut back by 3 bases and J by 8 bases. Germline V CDR1 and CDR2: SGHRS, YFSETQ. CDR3 residues: CASSSGLAGADEQFF. The CDR3 DNA sequence: TGCGCCAGCAGCTCTGGACTAGCGGGAGCCGATGAGCAGTTCTTC.

CDR3 loop: CASSQEGAAYGYTF. CDR3 in DNA: TGTGCCAGCAGCCAAGAAGGAGCGGCCTATGGCTACACCTTC. The chain recombines TRBV3-1 with TRBJ1-2; D gene ambiguous. Per germline, CDR1 LGHDT and CDR2 YNNKEL (reference sequence). CDR3 size: 14 residues. Trimming left V 0 bases short and J 4 bases short, with 9 bases between. Variable domain in full (rest from reference TRBV3-1 and TRBJ1-2): DTAVSQTPKYLVTQMGNDKSIKCEQNLGHDTMYWYKQDSKKFLKIMFSYNNKELIINETVPNRFSPKSPDKAHLNLHINSLELGDSAVYFCASSQEGAAYGYTFGSGTRLTVV.

In its sample, this clonotype was seen a few times. This chain uses TRBV29-1 with TRBJ2-5, with 8 positions matching TRBD2. The CDR3 loop spans 15 amino acids. In germline, CDR1 is SQVTM, CDR2 ANQGSEA. The V segment lost 6 bases and the J segment 5 bases; nucleotides outside the gene matches: 14. The CDR3 sequence is CSVNVAGYDMETQYF. CDR3 coding DNA: TGCAGCGTCAACGTAGCGGGATACGATATGGAGACCCAGTACTTC.

This chain joins TRBV25-1 and TRBJ2-3; 14 nucleotides agree with TRBD2. The CDR3 is made up of 21 amino acids. Trimming removed 4 bases from V and 4 bases from J; junction bases left unmatched: 19. Per the germline V gene, CDR1 is MGHDK and CDR2 is SYGVNS. In DNA form, the CDR3 reads TGTGCCAGCAGTGGCTTCAATTGGGACAGGGGACTAGCGGGAGCACCAGATACGCAGTATTTT. Amino acid sequence: CASSGFNWDRGLAGAPDTQYF.

The chain joins TRBV5-6 to TRBJ1-2; TRBD1 is a possible D gene (5 bases). This CDR3 contains 13 residues. Germline V gene sequence: CDR1 SGHDT, CDR2 YYEEEE. The germline V and J ends were trimmed by 4 bases and 8 bases, with 15 bases remaining between them. The CDR3 bases are TGTGCCAGCAGCCCCCTTCAGGGCTGGGGCTACACCTTC. Translation: CASSPLQGWGYTF.

The CDR3 DNA reads as TGTGCCAGCAGCTTAGATAGTCGCAGCACAGATACGCAGTATTTT. Translating gives CASSLDSRSTDTQYF. The V and J genes are TRBV11-2 and TRBJ2-3; the D is unclear. The CDR3 sequence is 15 residues long. CDR1 is SGHAT, CDR2 FQNNGV, per germline. Between the trimmed V and J ends, which lost 0 bases and 0 bases, there was a span of 7 bases.

This clonotype was seen a single time. CDR3: CASTRGASGSGSYNEQFF. CDR3 in DNA: TGTGCCAGCACCCGGGGGGCTAGCGGGAGCGGATCCTACAATGAGCAGTTCTTC. The chain links TRBV12-3 or TRBV12-4 to TRBJ2-1; 10 bases align to TRBD2. V dropped 7 bases and J dropped 1; count of bases not matched to a gene: 13. CDR3 length: 18 residues.

The count of this clonotype is one. This sequence joins TRBV5-1 and TRBJ1-5, with a possible D match to TRBD1 (5 bases). The CDR3 runs to 14 residues. The germline gives CDR1 SGHRS, CDR2 YFSETQ. Trimming cost V 4 bases and J 1 base, with 9 bases left between them. The CDR3 nucleotides read TGCGCCAGCAGCAGCGGGGACAGCAATCAGCCCCAGCATTTT. It translates to CASSSGDSNQPQHF. Full variable domain (outside the CDR3, taken from reference TRBV5-1 and TRBJ1-5): KAGVTQTPRYLIKTRGQQVTLSCSPISGHRSVSWYQQTPGQGLQFLFEYFSETQRNKGNFPGRFSGRQFSNSRSEMNVSTLELGDSALYLCASSSGDSNQPQHFGDGTRLSIL.

The CDR3 is CASSKLADFTDTQYF. In nucleotides, the CDR3 is TGTGCCAGCAGCAAACTAGCAGACTTCACAGATACGCAGTATTTT. The rearrangement uses TRBV12-3 or TRBV12-4 and TRBJ2-3; weak D call: TRBD2 (6 bases). Trimming cost V 6 bases and J 2 bases, with 15 bases left between them. The CDR3 loop spans 15 amino acids.

The V gene is TRBV11-2, the J gene TRBJ2-2; 7 bases align to TRBD1. V lost 2 bases to trimming and J lost 0 bases; unmatched junction nucleotides: 0. The length of the CDR3 is 15 residues. In germline, CDR1 is SGHAT, CDR2 FQNNGV. The CDR3 loop is CASSLTGANTGELFF. The CDR3 DNA is TGTGCCAGCAGCTTAACAGGGGCGAACACCGGGGAGCTGTTTTTT.

The V call is TRBV29-1, the J call TRBJ1-3, with TRBD1 matching 10 bases. After removal of 5 bases from V and 2 bases from J, the junction contained 6 bases not matched to a gene. This CDR3 has 15 residues. CDR1 and CDR2 (germline): SQVTM, ANQGSEA. The CDR3 region is CSVLGDRGPGNTIYF. In DNA form, the CDR3 reads TGCAGCGTTCTCGGAGACAGGGGGCCTGGAAACACCATATATTTT.

This clonotype was detected a few times. This chain uses TRBV30 with TRBJ1-1; D call uncertain. Germline CDR1 GTSNPN, CDR2 SVGIG (reference sequence). V was cut by 2 bases and J by 7 bases, with 8 bases left in between. CDR3 length: 11 amino acids. CDR3: CAWSFGVEAFF. The CDR3 DNA reads TGTGCCTGGAGTTTTGGGGTTGAAGCTTTCTTT.

This rearrangement joins TRBV12-3 or TRBV12-4 to TRBJ2-3; D not certain. V lost 6 bases, J lost 4 bases, and 5 bases lay in between. The CDR3 totals 11 residues. The CDR3 region is CASRTADTQYF. The CDR3 DNA sequence: TGTGCCAGCAGGACCGCAGATACGCAGTATTTT.

This chain links TRBV25-1 with TRBJ1-2; TRBD1 matches at 7 bases. The CDR3 loop spans 14 amino acids. Per the germline V gene, CDR1 is MGHDK and CDR2 is SYGVNS. Trimming at V came to 3 bases and at J to 8 bases, leaving 9 bases not matched to a gene. In nucleotides, the CDR3 is TGTGCCAGCAGTGATTATAACAGGGGTGACGGCTACACCTTC. Its translation is CASSDYNRGDGYTF.

The rearrangement joins TRBV12-3 or TRBV12-4 to TRBJ1-1; D uncertain. The CDR3 covers 13 residues. V was trimmed by 4 bases and J by 1 base, leaving 7 bases between them. The CDR3 here is CASSSQPNTEAFF. CDR3 bases: TGTGCCAGCAGTTCTCAACCGAACACTGAAGCTTTCTTT.

The gene calls are TRBV19 and TRBJ2-5; no firm D call. CDR1 and CDR2 from the germline V gene are LNHDA and SQIVND (reference sequence). The CDR3 totals 15 residues. V shed 5 bases and J shed 1 base, with 14 bases lying between them. Written as DNA, the CDR3 is TGTGCCAGTAGTCCCCAGAGGCAAATCCAAGAGACCCAGTACTTC. It codes for CASSPQRQIQETQYF.

The gene calls are TRBV18 and TRBJ1-2, with D tentatively TRBD1 (5 bases). V was shortened by 8 bases and J by 3 bases, with 19 bases between the two germline ends. The CDR3 has 15 residues. Germline V gene sequence: CDR1 KGHSH, CDR2 LQKENI. The DNA for the CDR3 is TGTGCCAGCACCCCCGGGTCCCGACAGCACTATGGCTACACCTTC. Translation gives CASTPGSRQHYGYTF.

The chain combines TRBV9 with TRBJ2-3, with 10 nucleotides matching TRBD2. V shed 0 bases and J 4 bases; nucleotides not matched to a gene: 8. The CDR3 contains 17 residues. Germline values: CDR1 SGDLS, CDR2 YYNGEE. CDR3 residues: CASSVDERGGRSDTQYF. DNA for the CDR3: TGTGCCAGCAGCGTAGACGAGCGGGGGGGCCGCTCAGATACGCAGTATTTT.

The table lists this clonotype with a few counts. The rearrangement uses TRBV6-6 and TRBJ1-3; 8 positions agree with TRBD1. Germline assignment: CDR1 MNHNY and CDR2 SVGAGI (reference sequence). The CDR3 runs to 17 residues. Trimming removed 7 bases from V and 0 bases from J; junction bases left unmatched: 11. CDR3 sequence reads: CASTPRDRTYSGNTIYF. The CDR3, as DNA: TGTGCCAGCACCCCGAGGGACAGGACCTACTCTGGAAACACCATATATTTT.

The J gene is TRBJ1-5, the V gene TRBV6-6; weak D call: TRBD1 (5 bases). Trimming removed 10 bases at V and 4 bases at J, with 17 bases between. The CDR3 is made up of 14 amino acids. Germline V gene data show CDR1 as MNHNY and CDR2 as SVGAGI (reference sequence). The CDR3 DNA sequence: TGTGCCACAGGATGGGAGGGGCGTAATCAGCCCCAGCATTTT. Translation: CATGWEGRNQPQHF.